A selection of T cell receptor beta chains follows, all from one sample in a study of early T cells in non-severe SARS-CoV-2 infection. TCRdb redid the calling of the 5' RACE reads with MiXCR, one entry per CDR3 protein. There are tens of thousands of distinct CDR3 sequences in the sample; 5.9% occur only once, and 3% to 3.5% lies in the top ten. Sample: whole blood, taken at baseline. These receptors were taken from an adult who was a healthcare worker with PCR-confirmed SARS-CoV-2 infection or an uninfected control (not recorded which). CDR3s include the opening cysteine and the closing phenylalanine or tryptophan. A D gene is named only where the DNA matches it firmly. Where a row states a size, it is once, few, many or the class of an expanded clone; other rows omit it.

size	V	J	D	DNA	CDR3
-	TRBV29-1	TRBJ1-4	TRBD1	TGCAGCGTCCAAGCTCAGGGGGGCGATGAAAAACTGTTTTTT	CSVQAQGGDEKLFF
-	TRBV25-1	TRBJ2-1	TRBD1	TGTGCCAGCAGTGAATCCGGGACAGGCTCCTACAATGAGCAGTTCTTC	CASSESGTGSYNEQFF
many	TRBV28	TRBJ2-7	TRBD1	TGTGCCAGCAGGCGTACGGGACAGAACTACGAGCAGTACTTC	CASRRTGQNYEQYF
many	TRBV12-3/TRBV12-4	TRBJ2-3	TRBD1	TGTGCCAGCAGTTCGGGACAGGGGCGTGAAGATACGCAGTATTTT	CASSSGQGREDTQYF
-	TRBV5-1	TRBJ2-3	-	TGCGCCAGCAGCTTGGACTCCGGGGACACAGATACGCAGTATTTT	CASSLDSGDTDTQYF
few	TRBV5-4	TRBJ2-7	-	TGTGCCAGCAGCTTGGATTTTAGCGGCTACGAGCAGTACTTC	CASSLDFSGYEQYF
-	TRBV19	TRBJ2-3	-	TGTGCCAGTAGTAGCGGGATCAAAGATACGCAGTATTTT	CASSSGIKDTQYF
many	TRBV5-4	TRBJ2-1	-	TGTGCCAGCAGCTTGTTGAGCAGGAATCGGGGTTACAATGAGCAGTTCTTC	CASSLLSRNRGYNEQFF
few	TRBV4-1	TRBJ2-5	-	TGCGCCAGCAGCCGAGTATCAACAGGAACCCAAGAGACCCAGTACTTC	CASSRVSTGTQETQYF
-	TRBV25-1	TRBJ1-6	-	TGTGCCAGCAGTGAGGGAGATAATTCACCCCTCCACTTT	CASSEGDNSPLHF
many	TRBV10-3	TRBJ1-3	-	TGTGCCATCTTAAATTCCCCGGCGGCAGGACGAAACACCATATATTTT	CAILNSPAAGRNTIYF
-	TRBV24-1	TRBJ2-3	TRBD2	TGTGCCACCAGTGACCTAGCGGGAAGGGTCACAGATACGCAGTATTTT	CATSDLAGRVTDTQYF
-	TRBV18	TRBJ2-7	-	TGTGCCAGCTCACCGATGGACAGCACCTACGAGCAGTACTTC	CASSPMDSTYEQYF
many	TRBV6-2/TRBV6-3	TRBJ1-5	-	TGTGCCAGCAGCCTACTGGATCAGCCCCAGCATTTT	CASSLLDQPQHF
many	TRBV7-9	TRBJ2-1	TRBD2	TGTGCCAGCAGCTATAGCGGGGGAAGGGGAAATGAGCAGTTCTTC	CASSYSGGRGNEQFF
many	TRBV7-8	TRBJ2-7	-	TGTGCCAGCAGCTTAGGCCGAGGGGTAGGTGAGCAGTACTTC	CASSLGRGVGEQYF
-	TRBV28	TRBJ2-7	-	TGTGCCAGCAGTTCGGCGCGGATCTCCTACGAGCAGTACTTC	CASSSARISYEQYF
-	TRBV5-1	TRBJ1-6	-	TGCGCCAGCAGCCCTGCCGGAAACCATCCGGGGGATGGGACACCCCTCCACTTT	CASSPAGNHPGDGTPLHF
many	TRBV7-8	TRBJ1-5	-	TGTGCCAGCAGCTCGGGTCCCCGGGGAGTCAATCAGCCCCAGCATTTT	CASSSGPRGVNQPQHF
many	TRBV24-1	TRBJ2-3	-	TGTGCCACCGCTAGGACATTTGCAGGAGATACGCAGTATTTT	CATARTFAGDTQYF
few	TRBV6-1	TRBJ2-1	-	TGTGCCAGCGGACAGACGGATGAGCAGTTCTTC	CASGQTDEQFF
many	TRBV5-1	TRBJ1-1	-	TGCGCCAGCAGCTTGGGGGAAGGGCAGTTCTTT	CASSLGEGQFF
few	TRBV24-1	TRBJ2-1	TRBD2	TGTGCCACCAGTGATCTACCGGGACTAGCGACCCATGAGCAGTTCTTC	CATSDLPGLATHEQFF
many	TRBV10-3	TRBJ2-7	TRBD2	TGTGCCATCAGGAGTGGGACTAGCTCCTACGAGCAGTACTTC	CAIRSGTSSYEQYF
-	TRBV4-3	TRBJ2-5	-	TGCGCCAGCAGCCAAGACGGCAGGGAAGAGACCCAGTACTTC	CASSQDGREETQYF
many	TRBV13	TRBJ1-2	-	TGTGCCAGCAGCTTAGCTGGGAGCCCCTATGGCTACACCTTC	CASSLAGSPYGYTF
-	TRBV6-6	TRBJ1-1	-	TGTGCCAGCAGTTACCCCGACAGTTTCCAGGGCGAAGCTTTCTTT	CASSYPDSFQGEAFF
many	TRBV15	TRBJ2-7	TRBD2	TGTGCCACCAGCAGAGATCTTAGCGGGAATGACGAGCAGTACTTC	CATSRDLSGNDEQYF
many	TRBV5-1	TRBJ2-7	-	TGCGCCAGCAGCTTGGAAACAGTTTACGAGCAGTACTTC	CASSLETVYEQYF
few	TRBV7-6	TRBJ2-7	-	TGTGCCAGCAGCTTAGAGGACAGAGGGGAGCAGTACTTC	CASSLEDRGEQYF
many	TRBV12-3/TRBV12-4	TRBJ2-2	TRBD1	TGTGCCAGCAGTCTCTGGACAGGTGGGGACACCGGGGAGCTGTTTTTT	CASSLWTGGDTGELFF
many	TRBV6-5	TRBJ2-1	TRBD2	TGTGCCAGCAGACAACTAGCGGGAGGCTACAATGAGCAGTTCTTC	CASRQLAGGYNEQFF
many	TRBV2	TRBJ2-1	-	TGTGCCAGCAGTGGGGCCGAGGACAATGAGCAGTTCTTC	CASSGAEDNEQFF